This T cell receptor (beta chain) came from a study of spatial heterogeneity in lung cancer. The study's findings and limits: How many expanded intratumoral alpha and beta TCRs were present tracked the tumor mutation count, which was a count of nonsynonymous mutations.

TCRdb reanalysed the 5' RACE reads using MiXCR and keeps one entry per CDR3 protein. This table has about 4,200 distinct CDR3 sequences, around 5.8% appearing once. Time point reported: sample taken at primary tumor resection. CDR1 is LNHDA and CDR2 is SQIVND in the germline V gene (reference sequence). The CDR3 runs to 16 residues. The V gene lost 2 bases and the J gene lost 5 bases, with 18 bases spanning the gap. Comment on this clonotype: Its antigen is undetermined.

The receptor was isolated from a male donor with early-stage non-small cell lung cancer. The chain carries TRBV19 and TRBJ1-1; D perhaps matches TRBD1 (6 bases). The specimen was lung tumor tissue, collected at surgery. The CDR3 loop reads CASSISSRGSRTEAFF. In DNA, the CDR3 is TGTGCCAGTAGTATAAGCTCCAGGGGTTCGAGGACTGAAGCTTTCTTT.